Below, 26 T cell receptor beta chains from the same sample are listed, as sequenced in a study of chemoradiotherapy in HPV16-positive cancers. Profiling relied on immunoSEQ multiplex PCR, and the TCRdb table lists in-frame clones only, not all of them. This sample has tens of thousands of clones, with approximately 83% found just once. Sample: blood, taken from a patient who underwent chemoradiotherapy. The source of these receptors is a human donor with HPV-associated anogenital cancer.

The CDR3 spells CASSPTSGGSGEQFF. The CDR3 DNA reads TGTGCCAGCAGCCCGACTAGCGGGGGCTCGGGAGAGCAGTTCTTC. The rearrangement links TRBV9 to TRBJ2-1; TRBD2 matches at 12 bases. Trimming removed 4 bases from V and 10 bases from J; junction bases left unmatched: 9. This CDR3 comprises 15 residues. Per germline, CDR1 SGDLS and CDR2 YYNGEE. The full variable domain, its missing parts supplied by reference TRBV9 and TRBJ2-1, is DSGVTQTPKHLITATGQRVTLRCSPRSGDLSVYWYQQSLDQGLQFLIQYYNGEERAKGNILERFSAQQFPDLHSELNLSSLELGDSALYFCASSPTSGGSGEQFFGPGTRLTVL.

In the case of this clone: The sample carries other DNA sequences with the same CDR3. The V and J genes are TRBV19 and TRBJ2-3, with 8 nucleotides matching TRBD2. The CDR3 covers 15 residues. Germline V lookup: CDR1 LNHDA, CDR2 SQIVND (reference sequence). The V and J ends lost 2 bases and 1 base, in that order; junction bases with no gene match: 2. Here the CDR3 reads CASSIRRGGTDTQYF. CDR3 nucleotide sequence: TGTGCCAGTAGTATACGGCGGGGGGGCACAGATACGCAGTATTTT.

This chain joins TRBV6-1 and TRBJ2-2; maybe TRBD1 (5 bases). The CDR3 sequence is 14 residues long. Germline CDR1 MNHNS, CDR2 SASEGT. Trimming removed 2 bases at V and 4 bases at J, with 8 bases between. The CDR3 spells CASSEQGSTGELFF. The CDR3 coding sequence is TGTGCCAGCAGTGAACAGGGATCCACCGGGGAGCTGTTTTTT.

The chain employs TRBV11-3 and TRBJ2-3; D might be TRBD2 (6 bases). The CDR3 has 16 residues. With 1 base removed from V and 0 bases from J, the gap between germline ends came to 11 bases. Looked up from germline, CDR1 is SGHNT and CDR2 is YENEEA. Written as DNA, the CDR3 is TGTGCCAGCAGCTTAGGCGGGGCCTCTAGCACAGATACGCAGTATTTT. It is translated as CASSLGGASSTDTQYF.

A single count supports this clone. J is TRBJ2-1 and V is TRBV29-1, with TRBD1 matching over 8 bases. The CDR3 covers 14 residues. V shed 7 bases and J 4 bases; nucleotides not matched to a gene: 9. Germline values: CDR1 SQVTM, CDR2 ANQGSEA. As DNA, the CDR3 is TGCAGCGCCCACAGGGGGACTTCGTACAATGAGCAGTTCTTC. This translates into CSAHRGTSYNEQFF.

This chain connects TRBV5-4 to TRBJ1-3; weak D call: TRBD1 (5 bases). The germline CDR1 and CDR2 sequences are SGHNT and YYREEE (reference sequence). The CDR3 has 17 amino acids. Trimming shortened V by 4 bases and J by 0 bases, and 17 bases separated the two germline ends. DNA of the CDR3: TGTGCCAGCAGCGCGAGGGGTGGCAGGGACTCTGGAAACACCATATATTTT. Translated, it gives CASSARGGRDSGNTIYF.

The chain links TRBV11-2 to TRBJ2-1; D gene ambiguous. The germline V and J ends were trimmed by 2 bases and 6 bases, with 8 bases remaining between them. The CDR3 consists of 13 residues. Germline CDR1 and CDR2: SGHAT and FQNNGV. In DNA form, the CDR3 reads TGTGCCAGCAGCTTAAGGAGAGGCAATGAGCAGTTCTTC. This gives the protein CASSLRRGNEQFF.

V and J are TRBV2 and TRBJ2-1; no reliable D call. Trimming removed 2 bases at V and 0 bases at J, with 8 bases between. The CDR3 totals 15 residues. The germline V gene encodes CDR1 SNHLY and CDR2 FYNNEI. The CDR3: CASSERQVSYNEQFF. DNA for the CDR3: TGTGCCAGCAGTGAAAGGCAGGTCTCCTACAATGAGCAGTTCTTC. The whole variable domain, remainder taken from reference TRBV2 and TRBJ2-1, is EPEVTQTPSHQVTQMGQEVILRCVPISNHLYFYWYRQILGQKVEFLVSFYNNEISEKSEIFDDQFSVERPDGSNFTLKIRSTKLEDSAMYFCASSERQVSYNEQFFGPGTRLTVL.

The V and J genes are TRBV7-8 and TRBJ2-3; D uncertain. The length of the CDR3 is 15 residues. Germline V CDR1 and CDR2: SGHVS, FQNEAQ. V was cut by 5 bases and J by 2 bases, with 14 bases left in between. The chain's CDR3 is CASSPRRQDTDTQYF. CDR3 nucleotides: TGTGCCAGCAGCCCCAGGCGGCAGGACACAGATACGCAGTATTTT.

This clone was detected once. The CDR3 DNA sequence: TGTGCCTGGGGGCAGGGTTTAACCTACGAGCAGTACTTC. Encoded protein: CAWGQGLTYEQYF. The rearrangement joins TRBV30 to TRBJ2-7, with D possibly TRBD1 on 5 matching bases. Between the trimmed V and J ends, which lost 5 bases and 2 bases, there was a span of 13 bases. Germline V gene data show CDR1 as GTSNPN and CDR2 as SVGIG (reference sequence). The CDR3 contains 13 residues.

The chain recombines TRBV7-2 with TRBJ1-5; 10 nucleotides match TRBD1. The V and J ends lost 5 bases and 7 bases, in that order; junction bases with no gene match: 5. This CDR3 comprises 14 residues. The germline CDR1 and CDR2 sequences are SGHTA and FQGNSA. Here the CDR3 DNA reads TGTGCCAGCAGCATGGGACAGGGGAAACAGCCCCAGCATTTT. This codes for CASSMGQGKQPQHF.

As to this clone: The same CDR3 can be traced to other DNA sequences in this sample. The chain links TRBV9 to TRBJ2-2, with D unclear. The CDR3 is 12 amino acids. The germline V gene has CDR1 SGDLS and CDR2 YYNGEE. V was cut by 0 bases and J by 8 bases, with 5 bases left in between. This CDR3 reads CASSVVGGELFF. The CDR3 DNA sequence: TGTGCCAGCAGCGTAGTAGGTGGGGAGCTGTTTTTT. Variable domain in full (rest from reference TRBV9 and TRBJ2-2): DSGVTQTPKHLITATGQRVTLRCSPRSGDLSVYWYQQSLDQGLQFLIQYYNGEERAKGNILERFSAQQFPDLHSELNLSSLELGDSALYFCASSVVGGELFFGEGSRLTVL.

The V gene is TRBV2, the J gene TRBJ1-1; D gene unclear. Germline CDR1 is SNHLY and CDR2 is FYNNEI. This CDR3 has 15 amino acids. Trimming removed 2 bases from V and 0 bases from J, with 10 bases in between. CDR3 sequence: CASSEWERMNTEAFF. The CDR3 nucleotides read TGTGCCAGCAGTGAATGGGAGAGGATGAACACTGAAGCTTTCTTT.

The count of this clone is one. The CDR3 reads CTSSQDLVSNTEAFF. Written as DNA, the CDR3 is TGCACCAGCAGCCAAGATCTGGTTTCGAACACTGAAGCTTTCTTT. V gene TRBV1 combines with J gene TRBJ1-1. TRBV1 corresponds to a pseudogene. The CDR3 is 15 residues long.

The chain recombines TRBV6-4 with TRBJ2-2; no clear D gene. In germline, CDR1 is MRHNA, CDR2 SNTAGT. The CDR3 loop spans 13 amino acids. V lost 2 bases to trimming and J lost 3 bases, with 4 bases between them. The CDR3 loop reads CASSDRDTGELFF. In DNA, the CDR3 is TGTGCCAGCAGTGACAGGGACACCGGGGAGCTGTTTTTT.

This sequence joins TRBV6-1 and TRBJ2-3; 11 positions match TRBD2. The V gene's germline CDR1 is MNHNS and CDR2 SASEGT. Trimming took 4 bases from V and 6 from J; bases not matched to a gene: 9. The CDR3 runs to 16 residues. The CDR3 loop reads CASSALAGGLGDTQYF. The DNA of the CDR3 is TGTGCCAGCAGTGCTCTAGCGGGAGGCCTAGGGGATACGCAGTATTTT.

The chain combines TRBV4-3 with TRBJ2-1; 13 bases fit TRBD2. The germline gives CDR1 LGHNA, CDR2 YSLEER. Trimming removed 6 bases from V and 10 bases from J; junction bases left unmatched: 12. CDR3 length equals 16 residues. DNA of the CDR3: TGCGCCAGCAGTTTTGGACTAGCGGGAGATTTGTGGGAGCAGTTCTTC. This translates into CASSFGLAGDLWEQFF.

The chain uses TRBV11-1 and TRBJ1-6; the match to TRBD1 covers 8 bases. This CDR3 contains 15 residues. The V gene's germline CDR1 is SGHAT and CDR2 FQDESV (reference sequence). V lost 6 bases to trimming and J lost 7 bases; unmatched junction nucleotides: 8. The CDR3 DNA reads TGTGCCAGCAGGACGACAGGGGCGTTGAATTCACCCCTCCACTTT. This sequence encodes CASRTTGALNSPLHF.

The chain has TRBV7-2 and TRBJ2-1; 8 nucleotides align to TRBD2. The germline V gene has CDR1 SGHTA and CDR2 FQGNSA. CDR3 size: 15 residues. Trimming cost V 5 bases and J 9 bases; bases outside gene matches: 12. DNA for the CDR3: TGTGCCAGCAGCCAAACTAGCGGAACTGGCCTTGAGCAGTTCTTC. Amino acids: CASSQTSGTGLEQFF.

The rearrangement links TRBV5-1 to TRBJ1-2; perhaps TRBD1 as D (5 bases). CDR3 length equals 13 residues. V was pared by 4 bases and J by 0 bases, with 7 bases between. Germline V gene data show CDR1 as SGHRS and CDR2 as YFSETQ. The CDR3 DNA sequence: TGCGCCAGCAGCCCGACAGCTAACTATGGCTACACCTTC. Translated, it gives CASSPTANYGYTF.

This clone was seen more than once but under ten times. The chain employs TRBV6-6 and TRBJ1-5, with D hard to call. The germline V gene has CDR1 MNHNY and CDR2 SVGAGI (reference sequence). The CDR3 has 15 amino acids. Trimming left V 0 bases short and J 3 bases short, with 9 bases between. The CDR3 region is CASSYSGVDNQPQHF. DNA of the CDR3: TGTGCCAGCAGTTACTCGGGCGTGGACAATCAGCCCCAGCATTTT.

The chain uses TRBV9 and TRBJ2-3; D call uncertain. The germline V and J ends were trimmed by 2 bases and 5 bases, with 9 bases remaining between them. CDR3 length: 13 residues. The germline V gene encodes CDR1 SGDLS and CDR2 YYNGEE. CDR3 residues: CASSVLVGDTQYF. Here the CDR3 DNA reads TGTGCCAGCAGCGTCCTAGTTGGAGATACGCAGTATTTT.

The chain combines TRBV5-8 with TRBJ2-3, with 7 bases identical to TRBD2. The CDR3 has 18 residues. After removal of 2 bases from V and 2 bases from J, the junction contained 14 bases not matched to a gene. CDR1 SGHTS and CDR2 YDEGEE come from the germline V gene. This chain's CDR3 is CASSFRLSGASTTDTQYF. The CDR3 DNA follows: TGTGCCAGCAGCTTCAGACTAAGCGGGGCTAGCACCACAGATACGCAGTATTTT. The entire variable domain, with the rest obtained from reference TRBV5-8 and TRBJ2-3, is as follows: EAGVTQSPTHLIKTRGQQATLRCSPISGHTSVYWYQQALGLGLQFLLWYDEGEERNRGNFPPRFSGRQFPNYSSELNVNALELEDSALYLCASSFRLSGASTTDTQYFGPGTRLTVL.

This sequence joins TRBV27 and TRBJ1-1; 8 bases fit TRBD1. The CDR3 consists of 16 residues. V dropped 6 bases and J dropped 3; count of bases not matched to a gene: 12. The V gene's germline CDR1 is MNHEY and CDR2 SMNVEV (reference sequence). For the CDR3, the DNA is TGTGCCAGCAGCCGCGGATCAGGGGGCGGACACACTGAAGCTTTCTTT. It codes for CASSRGSGGGHTEAFF.

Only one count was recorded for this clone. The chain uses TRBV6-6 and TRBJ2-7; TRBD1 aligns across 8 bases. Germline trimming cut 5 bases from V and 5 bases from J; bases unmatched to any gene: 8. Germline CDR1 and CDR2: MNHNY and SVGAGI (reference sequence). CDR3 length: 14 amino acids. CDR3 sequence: CASSIPGGADEQYF. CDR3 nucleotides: TGTGCCAGCAGTATCCCAGGGGGCGCGGACGAGCAGTACTTC.

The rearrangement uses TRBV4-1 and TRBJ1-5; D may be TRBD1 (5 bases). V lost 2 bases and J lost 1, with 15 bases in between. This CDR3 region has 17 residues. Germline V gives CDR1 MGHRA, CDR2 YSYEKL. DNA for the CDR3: TGCGCCAGCAGCCAAACACCAGGGATCGGGAGCAATCAGCCCCAGCATTTT. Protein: CASSQTPGIGSNQPQHF.